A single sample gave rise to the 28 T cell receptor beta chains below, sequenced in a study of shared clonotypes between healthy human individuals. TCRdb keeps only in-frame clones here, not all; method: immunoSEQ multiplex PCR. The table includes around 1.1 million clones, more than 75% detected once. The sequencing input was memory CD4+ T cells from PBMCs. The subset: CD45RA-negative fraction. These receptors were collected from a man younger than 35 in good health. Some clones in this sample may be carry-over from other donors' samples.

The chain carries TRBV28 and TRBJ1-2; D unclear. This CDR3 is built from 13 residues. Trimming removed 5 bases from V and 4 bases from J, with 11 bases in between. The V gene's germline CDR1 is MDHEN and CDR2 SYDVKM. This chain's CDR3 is CASSRGPGYGYTF. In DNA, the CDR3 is TGTGCCAGCAGTAGAGGGCCCGGCTATGGCTACACCTTC.

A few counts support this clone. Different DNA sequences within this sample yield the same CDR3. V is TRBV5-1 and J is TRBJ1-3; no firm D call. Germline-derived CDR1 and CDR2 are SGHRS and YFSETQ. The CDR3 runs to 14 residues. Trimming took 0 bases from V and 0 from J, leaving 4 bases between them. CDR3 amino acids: CASSLGLSGNTIYF. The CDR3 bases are TGCGCCAGCAGCTTGGGGCTCTCTGGAAACACCATATATTTT.

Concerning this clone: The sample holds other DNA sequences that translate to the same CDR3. The CDR3 region has the DNA TGTGCCAGCAGCTTAGGCCAGGGAACTGAAGCTTTCTTT. This sequence encodes CASSLGQGTEAFF. The rearrangement joins TRBV11-2 to TRBJ1-1; TRBD1 is a possible D gene (5 bases). Germline CDR1 is SGHAT and CDR2 is FQNNGV. The CDR3 length is 13 residues. V shed 1 base and J shed 5 bases, with 8 bases lying between them.

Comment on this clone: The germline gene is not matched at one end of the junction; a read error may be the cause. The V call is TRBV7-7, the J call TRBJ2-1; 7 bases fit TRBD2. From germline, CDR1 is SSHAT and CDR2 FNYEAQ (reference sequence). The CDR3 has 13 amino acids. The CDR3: CASSLVGEGEQFF. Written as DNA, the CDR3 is TGTGCTAGCAGCTTAGTGGGGGAGGGGGAGCAGTTCTTC.

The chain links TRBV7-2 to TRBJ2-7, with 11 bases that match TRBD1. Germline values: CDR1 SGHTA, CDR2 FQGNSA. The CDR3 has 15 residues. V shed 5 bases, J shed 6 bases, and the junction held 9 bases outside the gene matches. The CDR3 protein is CASSKGPGQGGEQYF. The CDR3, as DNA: TGTGCCAGCAGCAAGGGCCCGGGACAGGGGGGCGAGCAGTACTTC.

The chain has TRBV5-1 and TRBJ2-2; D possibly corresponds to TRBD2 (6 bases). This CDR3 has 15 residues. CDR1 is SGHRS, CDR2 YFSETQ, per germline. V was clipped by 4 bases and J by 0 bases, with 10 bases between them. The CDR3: CASSTLATNTGELFF. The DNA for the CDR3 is TGCGCCAGCAGCACCCTAGCGACGAACACCGGGGAGCTGTTTTTT.

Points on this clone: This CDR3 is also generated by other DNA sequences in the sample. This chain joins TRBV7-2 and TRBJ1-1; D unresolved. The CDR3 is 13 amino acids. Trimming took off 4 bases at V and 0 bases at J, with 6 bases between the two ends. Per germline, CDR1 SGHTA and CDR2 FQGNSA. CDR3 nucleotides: TGTGCCAGCAGCTCCAGGCTGAACACTGAAGCTTTCTTT. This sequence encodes CASSSRLNTEAFF.

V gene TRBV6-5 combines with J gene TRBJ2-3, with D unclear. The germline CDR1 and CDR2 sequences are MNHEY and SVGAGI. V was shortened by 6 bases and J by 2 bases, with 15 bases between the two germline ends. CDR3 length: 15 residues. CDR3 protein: CASRTPSQATDTQYF. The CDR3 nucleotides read TGTGCCAGCAGAACCCCGAGTCAGGCCACAGATACGCAGTATTTT.

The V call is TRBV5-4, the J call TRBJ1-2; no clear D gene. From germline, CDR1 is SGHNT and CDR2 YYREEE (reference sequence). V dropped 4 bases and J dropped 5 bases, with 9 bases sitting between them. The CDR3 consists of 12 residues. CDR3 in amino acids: CASSPPGYGYTF. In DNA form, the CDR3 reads TGTGCCAGCAGCCCGCCGGGTTATGGCTACACCTTC.

CDR3: CASSDSGLGGYTF. The CDR3 region has the DNA TGTGCCAGCAGTGATTCAGGCCTGGGGGGCTACACCTTC. This chain joins TRBV2 and TRBJ1-2; D unclear. V was cut by 3 bases and J by 8 bases, with 13 bases left in between. Germline V gene data show CDR1 as SNHLY and CDR2 as FYNNEI. The length of the CDR3 is 13 residues.

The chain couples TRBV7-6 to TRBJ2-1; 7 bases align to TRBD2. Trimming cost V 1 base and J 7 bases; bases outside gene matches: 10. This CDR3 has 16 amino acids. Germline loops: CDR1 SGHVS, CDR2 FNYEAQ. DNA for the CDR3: TGTGCCAGCAGCTTAGTCCTAGCGGCTTTAGGAAATGAGCAGTTCTTC. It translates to CASSLVLAALGNEQFF.

The DNA for the CDR3 is TGTGCCAGCAGTTACGGCAGGGGGGGTTACGAGCAGTACTTC. Translation gives CASSYGRGGYEQYF. The chain recombines TRBV6-5 with TRBJ2-7, with D perhaps assigned TRBD1 or TRBD2 (7 bases each). The CDR3 spans 14 residues. Germline assignment: CDR1 MNHEY and CDR2 SVGAGI. The germline V and J ends were trimmed by 2 bases and 4 bases, with 12 bases remaining between them.

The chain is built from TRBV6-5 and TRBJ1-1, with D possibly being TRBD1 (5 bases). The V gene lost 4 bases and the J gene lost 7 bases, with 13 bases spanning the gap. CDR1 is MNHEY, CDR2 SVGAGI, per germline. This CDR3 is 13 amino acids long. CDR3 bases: TGTGCCAGCAGTTTTAACCCCGGGGGTGAAGCTTTCTTT. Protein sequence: CASSFNPGGEAFF.

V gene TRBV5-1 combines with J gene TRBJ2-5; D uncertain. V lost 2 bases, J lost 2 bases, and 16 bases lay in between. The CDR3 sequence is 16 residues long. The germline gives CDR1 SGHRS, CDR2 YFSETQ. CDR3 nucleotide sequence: TGCGCCAGCAGCTTCAATCAGGCCGGCCCTCAAGAGACCCAGTACTTC. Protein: CASSFNQAGPQETQYF. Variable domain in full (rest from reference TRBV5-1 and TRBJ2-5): KAGVTQTPRYLIKTRGQQVTLSCSPISGHRSVSWYQQTPGQGLQFLFEYFSETQRNKGNFPGRFSGRQFSNSRSEMNVSTLELGDSALYLCASSFNQAGPQETQYFGPGTRLLVL.

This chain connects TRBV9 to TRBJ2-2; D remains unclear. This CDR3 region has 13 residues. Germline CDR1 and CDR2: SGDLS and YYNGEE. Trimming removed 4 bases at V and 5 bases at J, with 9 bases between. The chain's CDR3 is CASSPAATGELFF. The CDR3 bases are TGTGCCAGCAGCCCGGCCGCTACCGGGGAGCTGTTTTTT.

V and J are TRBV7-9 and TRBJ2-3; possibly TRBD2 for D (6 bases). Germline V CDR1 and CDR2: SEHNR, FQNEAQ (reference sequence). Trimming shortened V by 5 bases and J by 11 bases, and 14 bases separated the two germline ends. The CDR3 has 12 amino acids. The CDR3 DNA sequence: TGTGCCAGCAGCCCCAGGGACTGGAAGCAGTATTTT. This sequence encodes CASSPRDWKQYF.

The CDR3 loop is CASTFRTGGRTEAFF. CDR3 bases: TGTGCCAGCACCTTTCGGACAGGGGGTCGGACTGAAGCTTTCTTT. This rearrangement joins TRBV28 to TRBJ1-1, with TRBD1 matching 10 bases. Per the germline V gene, CDR1 is MDHEN and CDR2 is SYDVKM. Germline trimming cut 7 bases from V and 5 bases from J; bases unmatched to any gene: 10. This CDR3 region has 15 residues.

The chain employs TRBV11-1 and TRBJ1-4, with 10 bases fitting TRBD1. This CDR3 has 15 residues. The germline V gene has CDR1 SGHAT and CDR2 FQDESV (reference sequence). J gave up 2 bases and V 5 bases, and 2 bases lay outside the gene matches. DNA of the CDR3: TGTGCCAGCAGCCGACAGGGGGCTACTAATGAAAAACTGTTTTTT. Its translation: CASSRQGATNEKLFF.

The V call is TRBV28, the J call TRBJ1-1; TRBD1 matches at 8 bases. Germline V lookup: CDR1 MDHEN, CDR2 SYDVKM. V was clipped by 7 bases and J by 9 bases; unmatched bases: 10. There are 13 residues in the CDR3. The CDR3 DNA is TGTGCCAGCATAGGACAGGGTTGGACCCAAGCTTTCTTT. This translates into CASIGQGWTQAFF.

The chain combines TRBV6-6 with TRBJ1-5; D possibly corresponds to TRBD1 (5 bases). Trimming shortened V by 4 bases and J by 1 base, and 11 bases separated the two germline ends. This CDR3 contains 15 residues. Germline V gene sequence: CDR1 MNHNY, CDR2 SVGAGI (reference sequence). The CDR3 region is CASSSGEGSNQPQHF. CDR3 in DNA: TGTGCCAGCAGTTCCGGGGAGGGGAGCAATCAGCCCCAGCATTTT.

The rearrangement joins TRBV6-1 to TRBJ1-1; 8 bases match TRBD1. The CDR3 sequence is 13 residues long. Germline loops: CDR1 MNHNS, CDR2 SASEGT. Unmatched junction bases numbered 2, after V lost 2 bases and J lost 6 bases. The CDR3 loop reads CASSENRGAEAFF. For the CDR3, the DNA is TGTGCCAGCAGTGAAAACAGGGGGGCTGAAGCTTTCTTT.

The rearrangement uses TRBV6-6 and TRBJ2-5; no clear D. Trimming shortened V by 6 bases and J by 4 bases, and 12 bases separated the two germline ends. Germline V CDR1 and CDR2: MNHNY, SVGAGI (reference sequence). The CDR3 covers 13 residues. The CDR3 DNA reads TGTGCCAGCAGAAGGTTCGTGCTAGAGACCCAGTACTTC. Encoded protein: CASRRFVLETQYF.

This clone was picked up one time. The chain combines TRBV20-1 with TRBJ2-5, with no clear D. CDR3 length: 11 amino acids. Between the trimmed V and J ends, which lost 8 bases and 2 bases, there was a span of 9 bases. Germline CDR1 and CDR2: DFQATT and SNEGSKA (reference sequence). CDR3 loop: CSYTPQETQYF. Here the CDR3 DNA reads TGCAGTTACACCCCTCAAGAGACCCAGTACTTC.

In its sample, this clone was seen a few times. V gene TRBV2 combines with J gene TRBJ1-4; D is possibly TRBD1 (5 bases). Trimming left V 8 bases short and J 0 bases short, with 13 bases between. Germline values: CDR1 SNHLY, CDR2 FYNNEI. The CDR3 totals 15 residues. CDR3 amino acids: CASLAGGATNEKLFF. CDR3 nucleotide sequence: TGTGCCAGCCTGGCCGGGGGGGCAACTAATGAAAAACTGTTTTTT.

The CDR3 sequence: CASSGPTGAEAFF. DNA for the CDR3: TGTGCCAGCAGCGGACCCACGGGCGCTGAAGCTTTCTTT. The chain carries TRBV9 and TRBJ1-1; D is unclear. Per germline, CDR1 SGDLS and CDR2 YYNGEE. Trimming pared 3 bases from V and 6 bases from J, leaving 12 bases between. CDR3 length: 13 amino acids.

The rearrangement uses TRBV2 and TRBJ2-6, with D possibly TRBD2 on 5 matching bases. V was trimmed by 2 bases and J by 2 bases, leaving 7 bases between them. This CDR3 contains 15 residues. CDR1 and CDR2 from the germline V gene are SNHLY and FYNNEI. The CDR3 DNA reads TGTGCCAGCAGTGAAATGAGGGCTGGGGCCAACGTCCTGACTTTC. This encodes CASSEMRAGANVLTF.

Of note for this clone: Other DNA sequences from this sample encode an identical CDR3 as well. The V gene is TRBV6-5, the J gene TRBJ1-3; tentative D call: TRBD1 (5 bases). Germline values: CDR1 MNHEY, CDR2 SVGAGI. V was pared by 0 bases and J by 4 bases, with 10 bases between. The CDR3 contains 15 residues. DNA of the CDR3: TGTGCCAGCAGTTACTCAAGGGGTTCAGGAAACACCATATATTTT. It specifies CASSYSRGSGNTIYF.

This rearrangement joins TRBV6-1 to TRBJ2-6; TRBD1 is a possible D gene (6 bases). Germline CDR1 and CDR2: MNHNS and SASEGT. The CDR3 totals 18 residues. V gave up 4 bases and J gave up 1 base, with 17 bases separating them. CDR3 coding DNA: TGTGCCAGCAGTGCGGAGCTGGACAGCTTTTCTGGGGCCAACGTCCTGACTTTC. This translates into CASSAELDSFSGANVLTF.